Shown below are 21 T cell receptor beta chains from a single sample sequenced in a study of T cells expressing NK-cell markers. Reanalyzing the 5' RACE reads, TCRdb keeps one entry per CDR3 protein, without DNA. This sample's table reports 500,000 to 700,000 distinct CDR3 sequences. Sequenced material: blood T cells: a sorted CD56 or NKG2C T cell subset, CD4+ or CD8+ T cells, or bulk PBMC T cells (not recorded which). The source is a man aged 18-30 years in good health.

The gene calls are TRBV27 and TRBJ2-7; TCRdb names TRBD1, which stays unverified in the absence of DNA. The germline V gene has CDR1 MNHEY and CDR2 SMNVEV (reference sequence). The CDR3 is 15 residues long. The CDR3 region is CASRKQGEGGYEQYF.

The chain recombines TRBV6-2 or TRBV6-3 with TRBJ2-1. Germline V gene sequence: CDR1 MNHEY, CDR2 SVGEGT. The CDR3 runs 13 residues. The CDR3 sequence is CASSLRNHNEQFF.

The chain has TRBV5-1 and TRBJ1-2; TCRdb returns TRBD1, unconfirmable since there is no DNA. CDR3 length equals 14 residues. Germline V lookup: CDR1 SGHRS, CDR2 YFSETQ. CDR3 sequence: CASSQPGQNYGYTF.

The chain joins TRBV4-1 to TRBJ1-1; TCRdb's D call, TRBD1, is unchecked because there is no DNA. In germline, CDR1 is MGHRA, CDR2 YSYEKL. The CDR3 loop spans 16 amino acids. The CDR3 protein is CASSQVGTGRKTEAFF.

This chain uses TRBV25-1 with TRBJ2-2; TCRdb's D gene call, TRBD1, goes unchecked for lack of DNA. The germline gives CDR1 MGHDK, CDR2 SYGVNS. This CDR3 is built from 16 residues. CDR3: CASTVSSRVGTGELFF. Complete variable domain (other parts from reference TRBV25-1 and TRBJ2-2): EADIYQTPRYLVIGTGKKITLECSQTMGHDKMYWYQQDPGMELHLIHYSYGVNSTEKGDLSSESTVSRIRTEHFPLTLESARPSHTSQYLCASTVSSRVGTGELFFGEGSRLTVL.

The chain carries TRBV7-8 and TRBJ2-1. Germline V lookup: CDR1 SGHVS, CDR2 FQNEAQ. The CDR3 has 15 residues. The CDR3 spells CASSLFTGTSNEQFF.

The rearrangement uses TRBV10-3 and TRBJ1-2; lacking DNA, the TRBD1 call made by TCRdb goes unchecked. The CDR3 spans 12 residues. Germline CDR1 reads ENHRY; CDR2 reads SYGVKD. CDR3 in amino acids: CATGPPGAGYTF.

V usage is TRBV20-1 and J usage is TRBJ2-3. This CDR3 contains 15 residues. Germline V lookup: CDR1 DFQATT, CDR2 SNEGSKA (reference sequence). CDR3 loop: CSARAGFESTDTQYF.

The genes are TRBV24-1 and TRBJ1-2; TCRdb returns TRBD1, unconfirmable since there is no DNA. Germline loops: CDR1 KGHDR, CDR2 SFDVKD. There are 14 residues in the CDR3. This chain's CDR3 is CATSDRDTNYGYTF.

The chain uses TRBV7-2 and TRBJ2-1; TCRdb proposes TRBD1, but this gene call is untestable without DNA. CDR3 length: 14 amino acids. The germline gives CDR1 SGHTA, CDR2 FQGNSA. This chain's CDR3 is CASSWGTGGGEQFF.

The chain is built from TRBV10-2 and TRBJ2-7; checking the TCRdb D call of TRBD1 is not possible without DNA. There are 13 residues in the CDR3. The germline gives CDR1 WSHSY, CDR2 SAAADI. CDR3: CASKSGNLYEQYF.

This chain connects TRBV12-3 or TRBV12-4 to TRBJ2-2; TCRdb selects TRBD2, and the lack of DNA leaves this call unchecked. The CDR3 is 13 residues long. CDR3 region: CALARGVAGELFF.

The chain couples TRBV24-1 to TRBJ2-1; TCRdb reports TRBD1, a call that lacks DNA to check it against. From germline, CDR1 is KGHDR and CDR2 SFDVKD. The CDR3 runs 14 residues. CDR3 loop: CATSDSTGSNEQFF.

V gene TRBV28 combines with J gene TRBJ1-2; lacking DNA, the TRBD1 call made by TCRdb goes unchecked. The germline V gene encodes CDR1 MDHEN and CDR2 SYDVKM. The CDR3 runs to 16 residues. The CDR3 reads CASSSLSVRGNYGYTF.

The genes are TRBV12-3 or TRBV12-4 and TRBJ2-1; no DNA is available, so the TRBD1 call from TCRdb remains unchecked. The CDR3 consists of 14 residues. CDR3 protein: CASSLRGGVNEQFF.

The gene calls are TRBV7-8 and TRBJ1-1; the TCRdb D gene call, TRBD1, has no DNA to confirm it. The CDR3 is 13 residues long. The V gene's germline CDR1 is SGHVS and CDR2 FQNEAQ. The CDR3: CASSSRWNTEAFF. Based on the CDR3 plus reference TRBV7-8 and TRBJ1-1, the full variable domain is GAGVSQSPRYKVAKRGQDVALRCDPISGHVSLFWYQQALGQGPEFLTYFQNEAQLDKSGLPSDRFFAERPEGSVSTLKIQRTQQEDSAVYLCASSSRWNTEAFFGQGTRLTVV.

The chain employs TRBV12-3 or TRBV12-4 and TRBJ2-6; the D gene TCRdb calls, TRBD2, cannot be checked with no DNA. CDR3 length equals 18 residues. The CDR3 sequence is CASSFPRSKLAGANVLTF.

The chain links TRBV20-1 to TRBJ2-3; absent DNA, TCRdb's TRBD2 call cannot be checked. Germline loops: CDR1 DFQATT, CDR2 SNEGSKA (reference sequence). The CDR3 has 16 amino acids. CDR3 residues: CSAEPPAGGPPNTQYF.

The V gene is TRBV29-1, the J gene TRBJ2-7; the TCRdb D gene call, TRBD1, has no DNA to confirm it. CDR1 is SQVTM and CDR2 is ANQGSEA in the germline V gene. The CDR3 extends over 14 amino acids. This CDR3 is CSVGPGTGNYEQYF.

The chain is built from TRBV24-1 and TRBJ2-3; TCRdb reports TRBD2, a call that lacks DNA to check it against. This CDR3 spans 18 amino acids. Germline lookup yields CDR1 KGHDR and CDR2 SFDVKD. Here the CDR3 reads CATSDWTSGRPGGDTQYF.

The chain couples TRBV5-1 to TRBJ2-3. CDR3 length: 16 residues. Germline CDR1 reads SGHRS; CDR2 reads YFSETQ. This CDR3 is CASSLKSLDSADTQYF.